This note documents a single TCR beta chain sequence. Antigen specificity is unknown. An Oncomine TCR Beta short-read assay was used to sequence the DNA from cultured CD4+ T cells. TCRdb recomputed calls from the PCR reads with MiXCR, one row per CDR3 protein. The data contain approximately 10,000 distinct CDR3 sequences, 53% of them singletons. The data derive from a study of vaccination and CD4 T cells after COVID-19. Findings of the study overall: No early post-infection timepoints were studied, and convalescent patients studied were relatively few.

Regarding treatment: approximately 9-day PBMC culture with coronavirus spike peptide pools or control peptides (ViraFEST assay). ViraFEST stimulated the growth of antigen-specific T cells using peptide pools and subsequently profiled their TCRs by sequencing. The germline V gene has CDR1 SQVTM and CDR2 ANQGSEA. The CDR3 contains 14 residues. The V end was cut by 5 bases, the J end by 6 bases, with 20 bases between. Input material: CD4+ T cells from blood, cultured in vitro. The rearrangement links TRBV29-1 to TRBJ2-7; D might be TRBD1 (6 bases). This sequence originates from a human donor who had recovered from COVID-19. The CDR3 coding sequence is TGCAGCGTTCTCACCTTTACAGGGTCTGGCGAGCAGTACTTC. This codes for CSVLTFTGSGEQYF.